This T cell receptor beta chain was sequenced in a study of T cells in narcolepsy. Study background: Donors had narcolepsy type 1 or type 2, or were healthy controls.

Assay: immunoSEQ multiplex PCR; the TCRdb copy retains only in-frame clones and omits some. The data hold under 40,000 clones, with roughly four fifths observed a single time. In the case of this clone: The antigen remains unidentified.

From germline, CDR1 is LNHDA and CDR2 SQIVND (reference sequence). This CDR3 region has 13 residues. V lost 7 bases and J lost 3, with 12 bases in between. General study results and limits: Autoreactive clonotypes reportedly recurred in blood of same and different patients, not controls. In some patient and control memory CD4+ samples, autoreactive clones were absent. Autoreactive HCRT-specific and TRIB2-specific clonotypes were marked in same-patient CSF-versus-blood CD4+ comparisons.

The source is a human donor in good health. The genes are TRBV19 and TRBJ1-1; D not resolved. Sequencing was carried out using memory (CD45RA-) CD4+ T cells from blood. CDR3 protein: CASTPGVYTEAFF. CDR3 DNA sequence: TGTGCCAGTACCCCGGGTGTGTACACTGAAGCTTTCTTT.